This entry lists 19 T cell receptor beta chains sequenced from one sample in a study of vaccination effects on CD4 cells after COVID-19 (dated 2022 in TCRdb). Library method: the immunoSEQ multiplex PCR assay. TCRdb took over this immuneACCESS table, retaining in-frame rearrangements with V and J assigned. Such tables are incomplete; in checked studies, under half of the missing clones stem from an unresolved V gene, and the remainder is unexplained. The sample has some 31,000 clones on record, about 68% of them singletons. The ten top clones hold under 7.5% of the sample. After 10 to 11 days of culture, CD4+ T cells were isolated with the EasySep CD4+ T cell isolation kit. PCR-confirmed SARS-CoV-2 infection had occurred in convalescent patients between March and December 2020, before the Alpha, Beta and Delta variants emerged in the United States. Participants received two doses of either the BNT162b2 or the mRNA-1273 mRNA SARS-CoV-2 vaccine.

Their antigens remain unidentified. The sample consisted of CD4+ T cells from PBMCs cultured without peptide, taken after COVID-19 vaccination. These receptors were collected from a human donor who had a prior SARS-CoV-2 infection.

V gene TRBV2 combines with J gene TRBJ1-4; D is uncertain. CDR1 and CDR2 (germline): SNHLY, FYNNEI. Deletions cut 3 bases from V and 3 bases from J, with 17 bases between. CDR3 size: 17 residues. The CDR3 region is CASSDQRVSSANEKLFF. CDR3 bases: TGTGCCAGCAGTGACCAGAGGGTGTCGTCCGCTAATGAAAAACTGTTTTTT. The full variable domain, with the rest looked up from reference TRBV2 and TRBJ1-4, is EPEVTQTPSHQVTQMGQEVILRCVPISNHLYFYWYRQILGQKVEFLVSFYNNEISEKSEIFDDQFSVERPDGSNFTLKIRSTKLEDSAMYFCASSDQRVSSANEKLFFGSGTQLSVL.

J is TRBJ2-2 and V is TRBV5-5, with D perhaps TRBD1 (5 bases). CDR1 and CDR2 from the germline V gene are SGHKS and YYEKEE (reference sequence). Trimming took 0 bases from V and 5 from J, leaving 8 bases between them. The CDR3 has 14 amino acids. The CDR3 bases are TGTGCCAGCAGCTTGGCCAGGGTAACCGGGGAGCTGTTTTTT. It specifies CASSLARVTGELFF.

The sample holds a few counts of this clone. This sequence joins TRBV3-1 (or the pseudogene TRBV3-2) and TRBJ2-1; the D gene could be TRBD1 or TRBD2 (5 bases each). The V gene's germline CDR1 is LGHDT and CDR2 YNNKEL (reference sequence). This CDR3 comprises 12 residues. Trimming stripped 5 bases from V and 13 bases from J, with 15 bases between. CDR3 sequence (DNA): TGTGCCAGCAGCGGGGCGCGACGGGGACAGTTCTTC. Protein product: CASSGARRGQFF.

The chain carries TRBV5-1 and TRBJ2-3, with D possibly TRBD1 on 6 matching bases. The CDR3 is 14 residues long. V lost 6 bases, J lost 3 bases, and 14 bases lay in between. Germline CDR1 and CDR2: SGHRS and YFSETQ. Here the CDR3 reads CASNIPTGTDTQYF. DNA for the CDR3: TGCGCCAGCAACATACCCACAGGGACAGATACGCAGTATTTT. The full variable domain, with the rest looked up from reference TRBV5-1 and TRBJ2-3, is KAGVTQTPRYLIKTRGQQVTLSCSPISGHRSVSWYQQTPGQGLQFLFEYFSETQRNKGNFPGRFSGRQFSNSRSEMNVSTLELGDSALYLCASNIPTGTDTQYFGPGTRLTVL.

This CDR3 reads CASTGAGGAYEQYF. The CDR3 DNA sequence: TGTGCCAGCACCGGGGCAGGGGGTGCCTACGAGCAGTACTTC. V gene TRBV7-3 combines with J gene TRBJ2-7, with 7 bases that match TRBD1. CDR1 and CDR2 from the germline V gene are SGHTA and FQGTGA. This CDR3 is built from 14 residues. V lost 7 bases, J lost 2 bases, and 8 bases stayed unmatched.

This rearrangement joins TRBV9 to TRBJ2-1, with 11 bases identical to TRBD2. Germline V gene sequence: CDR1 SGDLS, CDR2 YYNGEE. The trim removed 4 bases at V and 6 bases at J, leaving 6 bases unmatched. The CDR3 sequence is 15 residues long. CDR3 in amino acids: CASSSGLAVVNEQFF. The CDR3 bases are TGTGCCAGCAGCTCGGGACTAGCGGTAGTCAATGAGCAGTTCTTC.

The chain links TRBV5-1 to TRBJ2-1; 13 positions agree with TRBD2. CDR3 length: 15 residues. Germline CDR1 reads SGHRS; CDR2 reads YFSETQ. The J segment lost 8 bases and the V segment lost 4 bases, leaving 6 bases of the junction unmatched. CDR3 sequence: CASSPTSGGAHEQFF. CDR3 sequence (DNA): TGCGCCAGCAGCCCTACTAGCGGGGGGGCTCATGAGCAGTTCTTC.

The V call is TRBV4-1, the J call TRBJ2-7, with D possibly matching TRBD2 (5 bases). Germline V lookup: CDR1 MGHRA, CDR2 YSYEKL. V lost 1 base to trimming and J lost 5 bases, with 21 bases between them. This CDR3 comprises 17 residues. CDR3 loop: CASSQVSLLVGAHEQYF. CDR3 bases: TGCGCCAGCAGCCAAGTTTCTCTTTTGGTGGGAGCCCACGAGCAGTACTTC.

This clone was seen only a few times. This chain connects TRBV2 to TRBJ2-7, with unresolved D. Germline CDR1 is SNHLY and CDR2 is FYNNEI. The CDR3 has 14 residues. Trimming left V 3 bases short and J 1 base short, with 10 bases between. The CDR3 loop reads CASSDGVSSYEQYF. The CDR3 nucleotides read TGTGCCAGCAGTGATGGTGTGAGTTCCTACGAGCAGTACTTC.

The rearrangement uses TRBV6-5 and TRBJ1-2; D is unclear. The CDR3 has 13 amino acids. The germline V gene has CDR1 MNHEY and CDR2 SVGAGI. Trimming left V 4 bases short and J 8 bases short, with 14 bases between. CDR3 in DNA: TGTGCCAGCAGTTTAGAGAGGCTTAGGGGCTACACCTTC. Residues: CASSLERLRGYTF.

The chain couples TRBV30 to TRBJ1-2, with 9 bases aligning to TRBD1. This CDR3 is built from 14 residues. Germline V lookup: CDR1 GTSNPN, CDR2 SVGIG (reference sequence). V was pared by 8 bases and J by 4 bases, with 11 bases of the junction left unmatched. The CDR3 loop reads CAQSRTGASYGYTF. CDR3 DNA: TGTGCCCAATCTCGGACAGGGGCGAGCTATGGCTACACCTTC.

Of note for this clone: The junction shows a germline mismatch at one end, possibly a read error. The CDR3 protein is CASSFSPGASTRTQYF. In DNA form, the CDR3 reads TGTGCTAGCAGCTTTTCGCCGGGGGCCTCGACACGGACCCAGTACTTC. The V gene is TRBV7-7, the J gene TRBJ2-5; the D call may be TRBD1 or TRBD2 (6 bases each). From germline, CDR1 is SSHAT and CDR2 FNYEAQ (reference sequence). The CDR3 is made up of 16 amino acids.

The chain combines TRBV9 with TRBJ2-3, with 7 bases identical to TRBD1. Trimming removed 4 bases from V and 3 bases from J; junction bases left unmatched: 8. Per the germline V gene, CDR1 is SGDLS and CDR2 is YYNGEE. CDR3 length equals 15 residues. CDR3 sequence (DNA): TGTGCCAGCAGCAAACGAAGACAGGGAACAGATACGCAGTATTTT. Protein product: CASSKRRQGTDTQYF. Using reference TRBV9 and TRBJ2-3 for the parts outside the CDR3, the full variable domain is DSGVTQTPKHLITATGQRVTLRCSPRSGDLSVYWYQQSLDQGLQFLIQYYNGEERAKGNILERFSAQQFPDLHSELNLSSLELGDSALYFCASSKRRQGTDTQYFGPGTRLTVL.

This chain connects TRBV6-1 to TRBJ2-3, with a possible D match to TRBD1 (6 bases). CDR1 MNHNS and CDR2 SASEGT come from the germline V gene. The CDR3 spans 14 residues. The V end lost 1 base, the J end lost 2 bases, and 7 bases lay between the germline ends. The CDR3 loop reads CASSEGTATDTQYF. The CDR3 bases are TGTGCCAGCAGTGAAGGGACAGCCACAGATACGCAGTATTTT.

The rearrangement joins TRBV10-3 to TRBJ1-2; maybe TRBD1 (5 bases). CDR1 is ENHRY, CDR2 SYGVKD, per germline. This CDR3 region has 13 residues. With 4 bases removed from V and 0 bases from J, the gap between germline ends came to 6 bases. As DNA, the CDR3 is TGTGCCATCAGTGGGGGACCTAACTATGGCTACACCTTC. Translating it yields CAISGGPNYGYTF.

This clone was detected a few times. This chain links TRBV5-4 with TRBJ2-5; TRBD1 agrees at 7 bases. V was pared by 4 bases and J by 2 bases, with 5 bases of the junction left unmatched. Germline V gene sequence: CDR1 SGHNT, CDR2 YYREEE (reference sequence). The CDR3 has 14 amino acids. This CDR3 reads CASSRGGQQETQYF. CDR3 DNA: TGTGCCAGCAGCCGAGGGGGCCAACAAGAGACCCAGTACTTC.

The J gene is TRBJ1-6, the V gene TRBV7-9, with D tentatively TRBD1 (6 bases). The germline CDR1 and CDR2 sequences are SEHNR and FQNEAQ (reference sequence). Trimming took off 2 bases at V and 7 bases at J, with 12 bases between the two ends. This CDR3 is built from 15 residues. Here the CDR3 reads CASSLSGVKNSPLHF. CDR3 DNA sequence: TGTGCCAGCAGCTTATCAGGGGTGAAGAATTCACCCCTCCACTTT.

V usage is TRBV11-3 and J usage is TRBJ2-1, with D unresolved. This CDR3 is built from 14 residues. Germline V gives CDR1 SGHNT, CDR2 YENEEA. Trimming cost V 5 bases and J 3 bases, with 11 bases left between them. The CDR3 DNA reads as TGTGCCAGCAGCGGCTCCAAGCACTACAATGAGCAGTTCTTC. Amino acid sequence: CASSGSKHYNEQFF.

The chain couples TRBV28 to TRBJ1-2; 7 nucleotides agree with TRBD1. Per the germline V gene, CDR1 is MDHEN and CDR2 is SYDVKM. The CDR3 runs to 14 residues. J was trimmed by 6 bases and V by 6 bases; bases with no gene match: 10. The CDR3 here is CASRSTGRADGYTF. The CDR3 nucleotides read TGTGCCAGCAGGTCGACAGGGAGGGCGGATGGCTACACCTTC.